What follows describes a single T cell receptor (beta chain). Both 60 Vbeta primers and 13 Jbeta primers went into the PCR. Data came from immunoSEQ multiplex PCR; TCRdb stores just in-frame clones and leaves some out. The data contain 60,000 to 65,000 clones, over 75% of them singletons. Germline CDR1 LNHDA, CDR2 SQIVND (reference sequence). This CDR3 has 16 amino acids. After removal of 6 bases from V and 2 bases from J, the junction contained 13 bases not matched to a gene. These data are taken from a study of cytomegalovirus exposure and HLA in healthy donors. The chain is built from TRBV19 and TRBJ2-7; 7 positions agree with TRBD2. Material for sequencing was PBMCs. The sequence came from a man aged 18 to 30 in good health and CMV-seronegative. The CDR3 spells CASSPGRGGPTYEQYF. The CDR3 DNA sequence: TGTGCCAGTAGCCCGGGGCGGGGAGGGCCTACCTACGAGCAGTACTTC. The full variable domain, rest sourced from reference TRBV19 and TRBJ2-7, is DGGITQSPKYLFRKEGQNVTLSCEQNLNHDAMYWYRQDPGQGLRLIYYSQIVNDFQKGDIAEGYSVSREKKESFPLTVTSAQKNPTAFYLCASSPGRGGPTYEQYFGPGTRLTVT.